This is a list of T cell receptor beta chains from one sample in a study of cytomegalovirus exposure and HLA in healthy donors. Produced via immunoSEQ multiplex PCR; TCRdb's table is partial and in-frame only. The sample holds 100,000 to 150,000 clones, roughly 80% seen once. The sequencing sample was made of PBMCs. The receptor set was obtained from a female donor in good health and CMV-seropositive. Each CDR3 is given with its conserved first and last residue. Each record gives: V gene, D gene, clone size, J gene, CDR3 protein, CDR3 DNA. A D gene is named only where the DNA matches it firmly. Rows may omit the clone size; those that give it use once, few, many or a size class.

TRBV7-3	NA	NA	TRBJ2-5	CASSLEGGRVETQYF	TGTGCCAGCAGCTTAGAGGGGGGGCGGGTCGAGACCCAGTACTTC
TRBV29-1	TRBD2	NA	TRBJ2-3	CSVALAGASTDTQYF	TGCAGCGTTGCTCTAGCGGGGGCCTCCACAGATACGCAGTATTTT
TRBV29-1	TRBD1	NA	TRBJ1-1	CSVERGRTEAFF	TGCAGCGTTGAGAGGGGGCGTACTGAAGCTTTCTTT
TRBV30	NA	few	TRBJ1-2	CAWSVKSEGGYTF	TGTGCCTGGAGTGTAAAAAGTGAGGGTGGCTACACCTTC
TRBV30	NA	NA	TRBJ1-1	CAWSKFSVKNTEAFF	TGTGCCTGGTCAAAGTTCAGCGTTAAGAACACTGAAGCTTTCTTT
TRBV6-5	NA	NA	TRBJ2-2	CASSYLGGTGELFF	TGTGCCAGCAGTTACCTAGGTGGGACCGGGGAGCTGTTTTTT
TRBV15	NA	NA	TRBJ1-5	CATSSGDYSNQPQHF	TGTGCCACCAGCAGCGGGGACTATAGCAATCAGCCCCAGCATTTT
TRBV6-5	TRBD1	NA	TRBJ1-5	CASSYSQGPNQPQHF	TGTGCCAGCAGTTACTCACAGGGGCCCAATCAGCCCCAGCATTTT
TRBV15	NA	NA	TRBJ2-3	CATSRRRYGGRKDTQYF	TGTGCCACCAGCAGACGACGCTACGGGGGGCGTAAAGATACGCAGTATTTT
TRBV30	NA	NA	TRBJ1-6	CAWSVLRGRNNSPLHF	TGTGCCTGGAGTGTACTCCGGGGAAGAAATAATTCACCCCTCCACTTT
TRBV7-3	TRBD1	once	TRBJ1-1	CASSPGTALDSNTEAFF	TGTGCCAGCAGCCCTGGGACAGCACTTGATTCAAACACTGAAGCTTTCTTT
TRBV4-1	TRBD1	NA	TRBJ1-2	CASSGRDSRGATF	TGCGCCAGCAGCGGGCGGGACAGCCGTGGGGCTACCTTC
TRBV29-1	NA	NA	TRBJ1-1	CSVEGYLRGTEAFF	TGCAGCGTTGAAGGGTACCTGCGGGGCACTGAAGCTTTCTTT
TRBV18	TRBD1	NA	TRBJ1-2	CASSQGDRAGHGYTF	TGTGCCAGCTCACAAGGGGACAGGGCGGGTCATGGCTACACCTTC
TRBV23-1	NA	NA	TRBJ1-2	CASSQRFGGGYTF	TGCGCCAGCAGTCAAAGGTTCGGGGGGGGCTACACCTTC
TRBV7-9	TRBD2	NA	TRBJ2-1	CASIPGGLAGNEQFF	TGTGCCAGCATCCCTGGCGGACTAGCAGGCAATGAGCAGTTCTTC
TRBV28	NA	NA	TRBJ1-1	CASSPGQLYTEAFF	TGTGCCAGCAGTCCCGGACAGCTATACACTGAAGCTTTCTTT
TRBV9	NA	NA	TRBJ2-3	CASSAYETGRDTQYF	TGTGCCAGCAGCGCGTACGAGACAGGGAGGGATACGCAGTATTTT
TRBV2	NA	NA	TRBJ1-2	CASSEGHKGYTF	TGTGCCAGCAGTGAAGGACACAAAGGCTACACCTTC
TRBV6-5	NA	NA	TRBJ1-1	CASSYSDRHFF	TGTGCCAGCAGTTACTCAGACAGGCATTTCTTT
TRBV15	NA	NA	TRBJ2-7	CATSRGRLDYEQYF	TGTGCCACCAGCAGAGGGAGACTAGACTACGAGCAGTACTTC
TRBV7-2	NA	few	TRBJ1-1	CASSLGLAGTEAFF	TGTGCCAGCAGCTTAGGTCTGGCGGGCACTGAAGCTTTCTTT
TRBV5-1	NA	few	TRBJ2-3	CASSLTPPTDTQYF	TGCGCCAGCAGCTTGACTCCCCCAACAGATACGCAGTATTTT
TRBV2	NA	NA	TRBJ1-5	CASSEEGGNQPQHF	TGTGCCAGCAGTGAGGAAGGAGGCAATCAGCCCCAGCATTTT
TRBV29-1	TRBD1	NA	TRBJ2-7	CSVEVTGASYEQYF	TGCAGCGTTGAGGTGACAGGGGCGTCCTACGAGCAGTACTTC
TRBV5-6	NA	few	TRBJ1-4	CASSDRGEKLFF	TGTGCCAGCAGCGACCGGGGGGAAAAACTGTTTTTT
TRBV7-9	TRBD2	NA	TRBJ2-1	CASSYSSGGHDEQFF	TGTGCCAGCAGTTACTCTAGCGGGGGGCACGATGAGCAGTTCTTC
TRBV29-1	NA	NA	TRBJ2-3	CSVTGVLTDTQYF	TGCAGCGTTACCGGGGTACTCACAGATACGCAGTATTTT
TRBV6-1	TRBD1	few	TRBJ2-7	CASRRGTGNAYEQYF	TGTGCCAGCAGGAGAGGGACAGGGAATGCCTACGAGCAGTACTTC
TRBV7-2	NA	few	TRBJ1-1	CASSFHREGTEAFF	TGTGCCAGCAGCTTTCACAGGGAAGGCACTGAAGCTTTCTTT
TRBV25-1	NA	NA	TRBJ2-5	CASSGGPWGRETQYF	TGTGCCAGCAGTGGTGGCCCCTGGGGGCGTGAGACCCAGTACTTC
TRBV5-1	NA	NA	TRBJ1-1	CASSLAGGLNTEAFF	TGCGCCAGCAGCTTGGCTGGGGGGTTGAACACTGAAGCTTTCTTT
TRBV6-1	TRBD1	few	TRBJ1-6	CASSEAMGQGNSPLHF	TGTGCCAGCAGTGAAGCGATGGGACAGGGGAATTCACCCCTCCACTTT
TRBV19	TRBD1	NA	TRBJ1-2	CASRPSRGQGNYGYTF	TGTGCCAGTAGACCGAGTAGGGGACAGGGAAACTATGGCTACACCTTC
TRBV9	NA	NA	TRBJ2-3	CASSLNTDTQYF	TGTGCCAGCAGCTTAAACACAGATACGCAGTATTTT
TRBV9	NA	NA	TRBJ2-5	CASSVAEGGETQYF	TGTGCCAGCAGCGTAGCAGAAGGAGGAGAGACCCAGTACTTC
TRBV7-7	TRBD1	NA	TRBJ2-5	CASSLGRQTQGAQYF	TGTGCTAGCAGCTTAGGACGACAGACCCAGGGGGCCCAGTACTTC
TRBV5-1	NA	NA	TRBJ2-7	CASSLQFSSYEQYF	TGCGCCAGCAGCTTGCAGTTTAGCTCCTACGAGCAGTACTTC
TRBV6-5	NA	NA	TRBJ2-1	CASTQGGGYNEQFF	TGTGCCAGCACACAGGGAGGGGGCTACAATGAGCAGTTCTTC
TRBV7-2	NA	NA	TRBJ2-2	CASSLRGPTGNTGELFF	TGTGCCAGCAGCTTGCGCGGTCCGACAGGGAACACCGGGGAGCTGTTTTTT
TRBV6-5	TRBD2	NA	TRBJ2-1	CASSNIAGHEQFF	TGTGCCAGCAGTAATATAGCGGGGCATGAGCAGTTCTTC
TRBV4-1	TRBD1	NA	TRBJ1-6	CASSLGQGVRNSPLHF	TGCGCCAGCAGCCTCGGACAGGGGGTGAGGAATTCACCCCTCCACTTT
TRBV4-1	NA	NA	TRBJ1-6	CASSQDRQAPENSPLHF	TGCGCCAGCAGCCAAGATAGACAGGCTCCCGAAAATTCACCCCTCCACTTT
TRBV28	NA	NA	TRBJ2-5	CASSTPGQETQYF	TGTGCCAGCAGTACTCCGGGACAAGAGACCCAGTACTTC
TRBV9	NA	NA	TRBJ1-6	CASSVAGGDDNSPLHF	TGTGCCAGCAGCGTTGCGGGGGGGGACGATAATTCACCCCTCCACTTT
TRBV6-5	TRBD1	NA	TRBJ2-7	CASSSAGGGSYEQYF	TGTGCCAGCAGTTCGGCAGGGGGCGGCTCCTACGAGCAGTACTTC
TRBV7-8	NA	NA	TRBJ1-2	CASSLVGTANYGYTF	TGTGCCAGCAGCTTAGTGGGTACAGCTAACTATGGCTACACCTTC
TRBV18	TRBD1	NA	TRBJ1-5	CASSGTGGNQPQHF	TGTGCCAGCTCGGGGACAGGGGGGAATCAGCCCCAGCATTTT
TRBV5-1	TRBD2	once	TRBJ2-2	CASSLTSGGPSTGELFF	TGCGCCAGCAGCTTGACTAGCGGGGGCCCTTCCACCGGGGAGCTGTTTTTT
TRBV5-1	TRBD1	NA	TRBJ2-7	CASSSDSGTGKTYEQYF	TGCGCCAGCAGCTCCGACTCCGGGACAGGGAAGACCTACGAGCAGTACTTC
TRBV19	NA	NA	TRBJ1-4	CASSISNRANEKLFF	TGTGCCAGTAGTATTAGTAACAGGGCTAATGAAAAACTGTTTTTT
TRBV5-6	NA	few	TRBJ1-3	CASSLPGYGNTIYF	TGTGCCAGCAGCTTACCGGGTTACGGAAACACCATATATTTT
TRBV9	NA	NA	TRBJ1-5	CASNPDRPRPFESNQPQHF	TGTGCCAGCAACCCTGACAGGCCCCGGCCCTTCGAAAGCAATCAGCCCCAGCATTTT
TRBV5-1	NA	NA	TRBJ2-1	CASSLRDIVNEQFF	TGCGCCAGCAGCTTGCGTGACATCGTCAATGAGCAGTTCTTC
TRBV5-4	NA	few	TRBJ1-1	CASSLGANTEAFF	TGTGCCAGCAGCTTGGGCGCCAACACTGAAGCTTTCTTT
TRBV28	NA	NA	TRBJ1-5	CASSFVGGRMLNQPQHF	TGTGCCAGCAGTTTTGTCGGAGGACGGATGCTAAATCAGCCCCAGCATTTT
TRBV7-3	TRBD2	NA	TRBJ2-3	CASSSSSGTDTQYF	TGTGCCAGCAGCTCATCTAGCGGTACGGATACGCAGTATTTT
TRBV19	NA	NA	TRBJ2-3	CASSISGADTQYF	TGTGCCAGTAGTATATCAGGGGCAGATACGCAGTATTTT
TRBV7-2	NA	NA	TRBJ1-2	CASSLDSGVTNYGYTF	TGTGCCAGCAGCTTAGACTCCGGGGTTACTAACTATGGCTACACCTTC
TRBV18	TRBD1	NA	TRBJ1-2	CASSPGTGDYGYTF	TGTGCCAGCTCACCAGGTACAGGGGACTATGGCTACACCTTC